The present T cell receptor (beta chain) was sequenced within a study of T cell responses to AZD1222 COVID-19 vaccine. General study findings and limits: Spike-specific TCRs gained breadth and depth after people received two AZD1222 doses. In the spike-specific TCR repertoire, nearly half reportedly target unmutated variant regions. Distributed over spike, vaccine-associated CD4 TCRs predominated at 160-218 and 743-854.

Sequencing was performed with immunoSEQ multiplex PCR; in TCRdb, only in-frame clones are kept and a portion is missing. The sample contains 65,000 to 100,000 clones, about 88% of which appear only once. Notes on this clone: Its target is unknown.

This CDR3 region has 15 residues. CDR1 and CDR2 from the germline V gene are MNHEY and SMNVEV (reference sequence). V lost 6 bases and J lost 1, with 16 bases in between. Pooling covered second doses at about 4 or about 12 weeks. This TCR was recovered from an adult who received the AZD1222 COVID-19 vaccine. Sample: peripheral blood, taken 28 days after the second AZD1222 dose. The chain carries TRBV27 and TRBJ2-7, with a tentative D call TRBD2 (6 bases). CDR3 DNA: TGTGCCAGCAGCAGACTTAGGGAGGCGTCCTACGAGCAGTACTTC. It is translated as CASSRLREASYEQYF.